These 20 T cell receptor beta chains share one sample of origin, sequenced in a study of tumor-infiltrating lymphocytes in glioblastoma multiforme. TCRB libraries came from RNA via three nested multiplex PCR rounds. TCRdb reprocessed the multiplex PCR reads with MiXCR, giving one entry per CDR3 protein. This table has about 15,000 distinct CDR3 sequences, around 70% appearing once. The material sequenced was brain tumor tissue. These receptors all stem from a male donor with glioblastoma.

The rearrangement uses TRBV6-2 or TRBV6-3 and TRBJ2-2; 7 bases fit TRBD2. V was clipped by 8 bases and J by 2 bases; unmatched bases: 5. Germline V lookup: CDR1 MNHEY, CDR2 SVGEGT. The CDR3 is made up of 14 amino acids. CDR3 in DNA: TGTGCCAGCGCGAGGGACTATAACACCGGGGAGCTGTTTTTT. Translated: CASARDYNTGELFF.

This clonotype is categorized as large. V gene TRBV11-2 combines with J gene TRBJ1-2; 10 bases map to TRBD1. The V segment lost 4 bases and the J segment 4 bases; nucleotides outside the gene matches: 6. The germline V gene has CDR1 SGHAT and CDR2 FQNNGV. There are 15 residues in the CDR3. CDR3 residues: CASSSGTGVGYGYTF. The CDR3 DNA sequence: TGTGCCAGCAGCTCGGGGACAGGGGTGGGCTATGGCTACACCTTC.

As to this clonotype: Possible read error: a much larger clone is one base away. DNA for the CDR3: TGTGCCAGCAGCTCCGCGGAGACCCAGTACTTC. As protein: CASSSAETQYF. This chain connects TRBV11-2 to TRBJ2-5; D is unclear. This CDR3 contains 11 residues. Looked up from germline, CDR1 is SGHAT and CDR2 is FQNNGV. Trimming pared 4 bases from V and 5 bases from J, leaving 5 bases between.

This clonotype was seen a handful of times. Given the absence of the conserved phenylalanine or tryptophan at the CDR3 end, a read error is likely. This sequence joins TRBV20-1 and TRBJ2-3; a weak D match, TRBD2 (6 bases). Germline-derived CDR1 and CDR2 are DFQATT and SNEGSKA (reference sequence). This CDR3 comprises 13 residues. The CDR3 here is CSAGGPSTGTQYS. The CDR3 nucleotides are TGCAGTGCAGGAGGGCCTAGCACAGGTACGCAGTATTCT.

This clonotype showed up just once. J is TRBJ2-7 and V is TRBV28, with D possibly TRBD1 on 6 matching bases. Germline assignment: CDR1 MDHEN and CDR2 SYDVKM. With 5 bases removed from V and 4 bases from J, the gap between germline ends came to 9 bases. CDR3 length: 12 amino acids. In DNA, the CDR3 is TGTGCCAGCAGTCAACAGGGTTACGAGCAGTACTTC. This sequence encodes CASSQQGYEQYF.

In nucleotides, the CDR3 is TGCGCCAGCAGCAACAACAGGGAGGTCACTGAAGCTTTCTTT. Its protein product is CASSNNREVTEAFF. The rearrangement joins TRBV4-1 to TRBJ1-1; possible D gene TRBD1, 6 bases. Deletions cut 5 bases from V and 4 bases from J, with 14 bases between. This CDR3 comprises 14 residues. From germline, CDR1 is MGHRA and CDR2 YSYEKL.

At least ten counts were recorded for this clonotype. The J gene is TRBJ2-1, the V gene TRBV11-2; D might be TRBD2 (6 bases). CDR1 is SGHAT, CDR2 FQNNGV, per germline. Trimming removed 0 bases at V and 6 bases at J, with 12 bases between. The CDR3 sequence is 15 residues long. The CDR3 sequence is CASSLDRETINEQFF. In DNA form, the CDR3 reads TGTGCCAGCAGCTTAGATCGGGAGACCATCAATGAGCAGTTCTTC. The full variable domain, its missing parts supplied by reference TRBV11-2 and TRBJ2-1, is EAGVAQSPRYKIIEKRQSVAFWCNPISGHATLYWYQQILGQGPKLLIQFQNNGVVDDSQLPKDRFSAERLKGVDSTLKIQPAKLEDSAVYLCASSLDRETINEQFFGPGTRLTVL.

The rearrangement links TRBV6-5 to TRBJ2-6; D perhaps matches TRBD1 (6 bases). Germline assignment: CDR1 MNHEY and CDR2 SVGAGI. V was trimmed by 9 bases and J by 2 bases, leaving 17 bases between them. CDR3 length: 16 residues. The CDR3 is CASWKTGPPGANVLTF. CDR3 in DNA: TGTGCCAGTTGGAAGACAGGCCCCCCTGGGGCCAACGTCCTGACTTTC.

As concerns this clonotype: The junction differs from germline at one of its ends, possibly a read error. The rearrangement links TRBV11-2 to TRBJ2-1; tentatively, D is TRBD2 (6 bases). CDR1 and CDR2 (germline): SGHAT, FQNNGV. The CDR3 covers 13 residues. The CDR3 is CTSSLDGGNDQSF. The CDR3 nucleotides are TGTACCAGCAGCTTAGATGGGGGGAATGATCAGTCCTTC.

Turning to this clonotype: An end of the junction does not agree with germline; a read error may underlie this. V usage is TRBV11-2 and J usage is TRBJ2-5; D is possibly TRBD2 (6 bases). CDR3 length: 13 residues. The germline CDR1 and CDR2 sequences are SGHAT and FQNNGV. CDR3 sequence reads: CASSLGDRETQHF. DNA for the CDR3: TGTGCCAGCAGTTTGGGGGATCGGGAGACCCAGCACTTC.

V is TRBV20-1 and J is TRBJ1-5; TRBD1 might be the D (5 bases). The germline V and J ends were trimmed by 5 bases and 3 bases, with 17 bases remaining between them. The CDR3 contains 15 residues. Germline V gene lookup returns CDR1 DFQATT and CDR2 SNEGSKA (reference sequence). CDR3 sequence reads: CSALGTGRPNQPQHF. CDR3 DNA sequence: TGCAGTGCTTTAGGGACCGGGCGCCCCAATCAGCCCCAGCATTTT.

Concerning this clonotype itself: This may arise from a read error, as a much more abundant clone is one base away. The CDR3 DNA is TGCACCAGCAGCTTCACGGGCCTAGCGGGAGATGAGCAGTACTTC. The encoded protein is CTSSFTGLAGDEQYF. V is TRBV5-1 and J is TRBJ2-7; 10 bases are shared with TRBD2. This CDR3 contains 15 residues. From germline, CDR1 is SGHRS and CDR2 YFSETQ.

CDR3 sequence: CSAAPSGSPYEQYF. Written as DNA, the CDR3 is TGCAGTGCCGCCCCATCCGGATCTCCCTACGAGCAGTACTTC. The chain employs TRBV20-1 and TRBJ2-7, with unresolved D. Trimming cost V 6 bases and J 2 bases, with 17 bases left between them. This CDR3 region has 14 residues. The germline CDR1 and CDR2 sequences are DFQATT and SNEGSKA (reference sequence).

Turning to this clonotype: A read error may account for a junction end that differs from germline. The chain is built from TRBV20-1 and TRBJ2-2; 7 bases match TRBD1. Germline V gene data show CDR1 as DFQATT and CDR2 as SNEGSKA (reference sequence). The CDR3 runs to 11 residues. CDR3 region: CNATGAGELFF. The CDR3 nucleotides read TGCAATGCTACAGGGGCCGGAGAGCTGTTTTTT.

The V gene is TRBV11-1, the J gene TRBJ2-1, with 11 bases fitting TRBD1. Germline V lookup: CDR1 SGHAT, CDR2 FQDESV (reference sequence). This CDR3 has 14 amino acids. Trimming removed 5 bases from V and 9 bases from J; junction bases left unmatched: 6. Here the CDR3 DNA reads TGTGCCAGCAGCCCCAGGACAGGGGGCGGTGAGCAGTTCTTC. Translated, it gives CASSPRTGGGEQFF.

Note on this clonotype: One end of the junction varies from germline; a read error may be responsible. The CDR3 nucleotides read TGTGCCGTCAGCTTTGAGGGTCACACAGATACGCATTATTTT. Translation: CAVSFEGHTDTHYF. This chain links TRBV11-3 with TRBJ2-3; D may be TRBD2 (5 bases). CDR1 is SGHNT, CDR2 YENEEA, per germline. This CDR3 comprises 14 residues.

This clonotype was picked up a small number of times. V usage is TRBV11-3 and J usage is TRBJ2-2, with 7 bases matching TRBD2. V trimming: 4 bases; J trimming: 6 bases; junction bases outside the gene matches: 5. Germline V gene lookup returns CDR1 SGHNT and CDR2 YENEEA. The CDR3 covers 14 residues. CDR3 coding DNA: TGTGCCAGCAGCTCGAGCGGGGACCCCGGGGAGCTGTTTTTT. It encodes CASSSSGDPGELFF.

Many counts were recorded for this clonotype. V usage is TRBV24-1 and J usage is TRBJ2-5; TRBD1 aligns across 8 bases. This CDR3 spans 17 amino acids. V lost 4 bases and J lost 0; bases outside the gene matches: 9. The germline V gene encodes CDR1 KGHDR and CDR2 SFDVKD. The CDR3 nucleotides are TGTGCCACCAGTGACCCAACAGGGGGAATAGACCAAGAGACCCAGTACTTC. Its translation is CATSDPTGGIDQETQYF.

The sample holds a few counts of this clonotype. The junction departs from germline at one end; a sequencing error may be responsible. This rearrangement joins TRBV3-1 to TRBJ2-1; the D gene is possibly TRBD1 (6 bases). The germline CDR1 and CDR2 sequences are LGHDT and YNNKEL (reference sequence). The CDR3 length is 15 residues. The chain's CDR3 is CASSQAYRVVNEQFF. In DNA, the CDR3 is TGCGCCAGCAGCCAAGCTTACAGGGTGGTCAATGAGCAGTTCTTC.

The V call is TRBV6-6, the J call TRBJ2-5; tentatively, D is TRBD1 (6 bases). Germline-derived CDR1 and CDR2 are MNHNY and SVGAGI (reference sequence). The CDR3 has 15 amino acids. V gave up 2 bases and J gave up 1 base, with 11 bases separating them. The CDR3 sequence: CASSYITGFQETQYF. CDR3 in DNA: TGTGCCAGCAGTTACATCACAGGGTTCCAAGAGACCCAGTACTTC.